This record concerns one T cell receptor beta chain sequence. Sorted-subset replicate PCR reactions contained roughly 210 ng DNA, corresponding to tens of thousands of T cell genomes. In the study's own analysis: Filtering differed, since immunoSEQ gave only junction sequences and no quality scores. Only in-frame clones appear in the TCRdb table, and some are missing; sequencing was by immunoSEQ multiplex PCR. Clone size and V and J calls were adopted from that table, with D and trimming inferred from the DNA. This sample yields approximately 2.4 million clones, of which approximately 95% are seen a single time; around 0.13% belongs to the top ten. This sample was taken from a study of shared clonotypes between healthy human individuals. The clonotype originates from a man between 18 and 29 years old in good health. The source material was naive CD4+ T cells sorted from blood. The subset here: CD45RA+ positively selected.

CDR3 sequence: CASSQDQGMASGYTF. The CDR3 bases are TGCGCCAGCAGCCAAGATCAGGGAATGGCTTCCGGCTACACCTTC. This sequence joins TRBV4-1 and TRBJ1-2; a weak D match, TRBD1 (5 bases). This CDR3 comprises 15 residues. V was trimmed by 0 bases and J by 8 bases, leaving 16 bases between them. Germline CDR1 is MGHRA and CDR2 is YSYEKL.